Listed below are T cell receptor beta chains from one sample, sequenced in a study of blood T cells in healthy people across ages. TCRdb independently ran MiXCR on the 5' RACE reads; one entry per CDR3 protein. The sample gives 800,000 or so distinct CDR3 sequences, 25% of which show up once; more than 3% is in the top ten. These records were also assigned to another study, of T cells of mothers and their children.

Sequenced: blood. These receptors were collected from a boy aged 5-17 years in good health. Each CDR3 is given with its conserved first and last residue.

j_call v_call cdr3_aa
TRBJ1-2 TRBV13 CASSLRRTGDSNYGYTF
TRBJ2-7 TRBV7-9 CASRDREDYEQYF
TRBJ2-1 TRBV11-2 CASSLAAGPYNEQFF
TRBJ1-1 TRBV5-1 CASSSAGTEAFF
TRBJ2-7 TRBV19 CASSMGSGPVYEQYF
TRBJ2-6 TRBV28 CASSTPTGWPIYSGANVLTF
. TRBV12-3/TRBV12-4 CASSLTGLTYEQYF
TRBJ2-5 TRBV24-1 CATSDLGAEETQYF
TRBJ2-6 TRBV7-9 CASSFLRGITGANVLTF
TRBJ1-5 TRBV21-1 CASSKGATGDSNQPQHF
. TRBV20-1 CSASLQGYEQYF
TRBJ2-6 TRBV28 CASSRSSGANVLTF
TRBJ1-1 TRBV7-3 CASSSGSGDTEAFF
. TRBV6-1 CASSDLLRLLQETQYF
. TRBV20-1 CSARDQVWIHEQYF
TRBJ2-1 TRBV10-3 CAISRGGNEQFF
TRBJ1-2 TRBV12-3/TRBV12-4 CASSPMWGTNYGYTF
TRBJ1-1 TRBV20-1 CSARASSTEAFF
TRBJ1-1 TRBV12-3/TRBV12-4 CASSSLTPENTEAFF